Below, 6 T cell receptor beta chains from the same sample are listed, as sequenced in a study of cytomegalovirus exposure and HLA in healthy donors. Use of 60 Vbeta and 13 Jbeta primers characterized the PCR. This table comes from immunoSEQ multiplex PCR, and its TCRdb copy is limited to in-frame clones, with some not included. This repertoire comprises 35,000 to 45,000 clones; its ten largest clones make up over 3.5%. Sequencing was performed on PBMCs. Every receptor here comes from a male donor in good health and CMV-seronegative.

The V call is TRBV5-1, the J call TRBJ1-2; 10 bases map to TRBD1. The V gene end was trimmed by 3 bases and the J gene end by 7 bases; junction bases not matched to a gene: 0. CDR3 length equals 12 residues. Germline CDR1 SGHRS, CDR2 YFSETQ. CDR3 sequence reads: CASSWDRGGYTF. CDR3 nucleotide sequence: TGCGCCAGCAGCTGGGACAGGGGTGGCTACACCTTC.

By frequency, this clone is medium-sized (0.01 to 0.1%). This chain links TRBV11-2 with TRBJ2-1, with 8 bases fitting TRBD1. Germline CDR1 is SGHAT and CDR2 is FQNNGV. This CDR3 has 15 amino acids. V lost 2 bases and J lost 8; bases outside the gene matches: 8. The CDR3 reads CASSLIWDRRDEQFF. The CDR3 nucleotides are TGTGCCAGCAGCTTAATATGGGACAGGAGGGATGAGCAGTTCTTC.

The chain joins TRBV6-1 to TRBJ2-7; 7 bases agree with TRBD1. The CDR3 length is 14 residues. CDR1 is MNHNS, CDR2 SASEGT, per germline. The V and J ends lost 3 bases and 3 bases, in that order; junction bases with no gene match: 5. The CDR3 is CASSDRDRHYEQYF. The CDR3 region has the DNA TGTGCCAGCAGTGACCGGGACAGACACTACGAGCAGTACTTC.

The chain employs TRBV28 and TRBJ2-5; no clear D. V was trimmed by 5 bases and J by 1 base, leaving 11 bases between them. Germline values: CDR1 MDHEN, CDR2 SYDVKM. This CDR3 contains 14 residues. The CDR3 coding sequence is TGTGCCAGCAGTCCGCTCCAGGTCCAAGAGACCCAGTACTTC. This encodes CASSPLQVQETQYF.

The chain carries TRBV28 and TRBJ1-2; 10 bases are shared with TRBD1. J was trimmed by 7 bases and V by 0 bases; bases with no gene match: 8. This CDR3 is 16 amino acids long. The germline gives CDR1 MDHEN, CDR2 SYDVKM. The CDR3 nucleotides are TGTGCCAGCAGTTTATGGGGAAGGGACAGGGGAGGTGGCTACACCTTC. It codes for CASSLWGRDRGGGYTF.

V usage is TRBV7-9 and J usage is TRBJ2-1; TRBD2 aligns across 8 bases. V shed 3 bases and J 2 bases; nucleotides not matched to a gene: 3. The germline CDR1 and CDR2 sequences are SEHNR and FQNEAQ (reference sequence). The CDR3 has 15 amino acids. CDR3 loop: CASSLGGGTYNEQFF. The CDR3 DNA follows: TGTGCCAGCAGCTTGGGCGGGGGGACCTACAATGAGCAGTTCTTC.